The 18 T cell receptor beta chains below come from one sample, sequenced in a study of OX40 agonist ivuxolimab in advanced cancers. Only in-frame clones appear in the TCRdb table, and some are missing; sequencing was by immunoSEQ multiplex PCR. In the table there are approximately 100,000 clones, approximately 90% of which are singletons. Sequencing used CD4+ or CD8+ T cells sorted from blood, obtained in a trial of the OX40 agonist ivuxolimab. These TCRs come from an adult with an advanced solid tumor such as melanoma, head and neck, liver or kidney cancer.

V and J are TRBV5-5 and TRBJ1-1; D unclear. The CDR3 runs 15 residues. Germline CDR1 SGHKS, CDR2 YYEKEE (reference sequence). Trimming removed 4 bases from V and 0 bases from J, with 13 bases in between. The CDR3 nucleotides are TGTGCCAGCAGCACGCTTGGGAGGTTGAACACTGAAGCTTTCTTT. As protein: CASSTLGRLNTEAFF. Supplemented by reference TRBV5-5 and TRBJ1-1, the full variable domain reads DAGVTQSPTHLIKTRGQQVTLRCSPISGHKSVSWYQQVLGQGPQFIFQYYEKEERGRGNFPDRFSARQFPNYSSELNVNALLLGDSALYLCASSTLGRLNTEAFFGQGTRLTVV.

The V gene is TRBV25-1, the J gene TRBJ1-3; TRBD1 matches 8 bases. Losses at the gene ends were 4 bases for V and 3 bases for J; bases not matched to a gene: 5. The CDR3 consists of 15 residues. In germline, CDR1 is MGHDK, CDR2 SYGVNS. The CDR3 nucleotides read TGTGCCAGCAGTGGACAGGGGTGGCATGGAAACACCATATATTTT. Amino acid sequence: CASSGQGWHGNTIYF.

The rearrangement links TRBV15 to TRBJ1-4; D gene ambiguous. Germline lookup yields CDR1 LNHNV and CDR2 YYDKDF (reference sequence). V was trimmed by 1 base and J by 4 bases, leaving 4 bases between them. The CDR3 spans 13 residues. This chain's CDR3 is CATSRGDNEKLFF. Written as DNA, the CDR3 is TGTGCCACCAGCAGAGGTGATAATGAAAAACTGTTTTTT. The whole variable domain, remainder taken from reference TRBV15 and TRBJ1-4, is DAMVIQNPRYQVTQFGKPVTLSCSQTLNHNVMYWYQQKSSQAPKLLFHYYDKDFNNEADTPDNFQSRRPNTSFCFLDIRSPGLGDTAMYLCATSRGDNEKLFFGSGTQLSVL.

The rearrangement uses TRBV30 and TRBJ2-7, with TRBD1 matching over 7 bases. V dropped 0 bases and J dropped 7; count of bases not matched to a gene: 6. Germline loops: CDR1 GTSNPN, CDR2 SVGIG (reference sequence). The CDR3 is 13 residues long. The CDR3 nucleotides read TGTGCCTGGAGTGTACTTATCAGGGGGGAGCAGTACTTC. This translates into CAWSVLIRGEQYF.

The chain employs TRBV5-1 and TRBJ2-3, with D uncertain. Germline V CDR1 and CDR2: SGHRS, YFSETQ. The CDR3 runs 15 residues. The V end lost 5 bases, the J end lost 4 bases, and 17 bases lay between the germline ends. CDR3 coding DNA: TGCGCCAGCAGAACGGCAAGAGTCTCGGCAGATACGCAGTATTTT. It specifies CASRTARVSADTQYF.

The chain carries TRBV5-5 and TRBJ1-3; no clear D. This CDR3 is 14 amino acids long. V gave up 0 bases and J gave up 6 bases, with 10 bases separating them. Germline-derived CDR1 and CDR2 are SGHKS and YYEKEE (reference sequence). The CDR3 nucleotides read TGTGCCAGCAGCTTGGCCTTGCTCGAAAACACCATATATTTT. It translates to CASSLALLENTIYF.

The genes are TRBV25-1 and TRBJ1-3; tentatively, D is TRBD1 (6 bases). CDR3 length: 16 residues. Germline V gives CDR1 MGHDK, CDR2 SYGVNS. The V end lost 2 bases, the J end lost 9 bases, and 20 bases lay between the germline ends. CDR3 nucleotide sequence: TGTGCCAGCAGTGAAGTATTCAGGGGCGCCGGGGGCACCATATATTTT. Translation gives CASSEVFRGAGGTIYF.

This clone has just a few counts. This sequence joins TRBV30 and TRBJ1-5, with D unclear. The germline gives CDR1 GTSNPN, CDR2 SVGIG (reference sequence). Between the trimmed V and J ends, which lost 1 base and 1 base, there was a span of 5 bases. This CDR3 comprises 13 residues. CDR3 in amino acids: CAWSASSNQPQHF. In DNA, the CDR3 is TGTGCCTGGAGTGCGTCCAGCAATCAGCCCCAGCATTTT.

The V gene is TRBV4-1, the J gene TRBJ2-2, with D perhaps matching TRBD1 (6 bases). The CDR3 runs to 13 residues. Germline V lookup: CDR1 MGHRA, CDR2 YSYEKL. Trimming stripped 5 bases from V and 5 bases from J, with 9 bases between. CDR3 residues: CASSARGTGELFF. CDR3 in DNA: TGCGCCAGCAGCGCCAGGGGAACCGGGGAGCTGTTTTTT.

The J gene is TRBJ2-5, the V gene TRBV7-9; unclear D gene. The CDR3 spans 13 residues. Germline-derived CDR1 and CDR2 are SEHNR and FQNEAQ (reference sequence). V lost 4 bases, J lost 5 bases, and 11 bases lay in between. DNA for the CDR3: TGTGCCAGCAGCTCTGAGGTGGTGGAGACCCAGTACTTC. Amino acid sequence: CASSSEVVETQYF.

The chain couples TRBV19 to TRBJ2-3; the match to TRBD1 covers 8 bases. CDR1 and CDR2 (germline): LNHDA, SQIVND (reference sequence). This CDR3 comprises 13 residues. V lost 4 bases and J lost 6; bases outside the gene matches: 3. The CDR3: CASSTTGGDTQYF. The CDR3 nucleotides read TGTGCCAGTAGTACCACAGGGGGGGATACGCAGTATTTT.

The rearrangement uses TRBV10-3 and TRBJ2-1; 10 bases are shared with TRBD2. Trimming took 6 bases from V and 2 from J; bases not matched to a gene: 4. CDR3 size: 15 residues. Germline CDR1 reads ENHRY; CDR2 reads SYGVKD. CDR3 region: CAIRGAGGPYNEQFF. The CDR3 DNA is TGTGCCATCAGGGGAGCGGGGGGGCCCTACAATGAGCAGTTCTTC.

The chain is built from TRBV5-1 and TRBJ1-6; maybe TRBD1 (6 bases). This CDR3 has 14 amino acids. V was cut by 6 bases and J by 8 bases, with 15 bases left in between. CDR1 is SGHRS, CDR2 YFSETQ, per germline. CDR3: CASTPQGPDSPLHF. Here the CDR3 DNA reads TGCGCCAGCACCCCTCAGGGGCCCGATTCACCCCTCCACTTT.

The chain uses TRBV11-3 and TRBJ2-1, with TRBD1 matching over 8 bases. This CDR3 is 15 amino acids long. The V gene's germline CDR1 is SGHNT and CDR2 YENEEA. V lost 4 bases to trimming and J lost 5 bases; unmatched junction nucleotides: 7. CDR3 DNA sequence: TGTGCCAGCAGCTGGGCCGGGACAGGTGACAATGAGCAGTTCTTC. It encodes CASSWAGTGDNEQFF.

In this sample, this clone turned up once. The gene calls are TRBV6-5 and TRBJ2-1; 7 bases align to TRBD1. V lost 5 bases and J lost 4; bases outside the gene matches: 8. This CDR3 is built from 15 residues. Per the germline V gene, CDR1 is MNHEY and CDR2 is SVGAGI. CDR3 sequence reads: CASSPRAGGYNEQFF. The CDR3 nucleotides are TGTGCCAGCAGTCCCCGAGCAGGGGGATACAATGAGCAGTTCTTC.

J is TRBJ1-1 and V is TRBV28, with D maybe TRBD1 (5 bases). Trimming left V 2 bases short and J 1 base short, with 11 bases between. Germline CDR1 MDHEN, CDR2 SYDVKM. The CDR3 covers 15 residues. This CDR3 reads CASSLGSGANTEAFF. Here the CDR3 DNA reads TGTGCCAGCAGTTTAGGATCTGGGGCGAACACTGAAGCTTTCTTT.

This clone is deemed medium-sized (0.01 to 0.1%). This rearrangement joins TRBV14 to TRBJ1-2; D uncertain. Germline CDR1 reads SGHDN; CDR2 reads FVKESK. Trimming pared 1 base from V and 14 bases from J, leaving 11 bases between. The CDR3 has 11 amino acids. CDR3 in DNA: TGTGCCAGCAGCCAAGCCGGGATTGGGACCTTC. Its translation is CASSQAGIGTF.

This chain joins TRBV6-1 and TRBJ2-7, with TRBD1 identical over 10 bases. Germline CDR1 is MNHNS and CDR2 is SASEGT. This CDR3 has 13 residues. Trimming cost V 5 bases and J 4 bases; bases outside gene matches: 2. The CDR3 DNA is TGTGCCAGCAGTCGGGACAGGGGTTACGAGCAGTACTTC. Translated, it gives CASSRDRGYEQYF.